The 5 T cell receptor beta chains presented below share a single source sample, sequenced in a study of blood T cell repertoires in COVID-19. Here immunoSEQ multiplex PCR was the method, and the copy in TCRdb shows in-frame clones only, minus some. The data contain under 200,000 clones, 87% of them singletons. Specimen: peripheral blood. The source of these receptors is a man aged 55 to 69 with active or convalescent COVID-19.

This clone was found a few times. V is TRBV27 and J is TRBJ1-5; TRBD1 is a possible D gene (6 bases). CDR1 is MNHEY and CDR2 is SMNVEV in the germline V gene (reference sequence). The CDR3 contains 16 residues. V lost 2 bases, J lost 2 bases, and 13 bases lay in between. The CDR3 sequence: CASSLLSQGGNQPQHF. CDR3 sequence (DNA): TGTGCCAGCAGTTTACTGTCACAGGGCGGCAATCAGCCCCAGCATTTT.

V usage is TRBV27 and J usage is TRBJ1-5; 7 bases are shared with TRBD1. The germline V gene encodes CDR1 MNHEY and CDR2 SMNVEV (reference sequence). The CDR3 is made up of 17 amino acids. J gave up 0 bases and V 1 base, and 6 bases lay outside the gene matches. Here the CDR3 reads CASSLLRDRDSNQPQHF. DNA of the CDR3: TGTGCCAGCAGTTTATTGCGTGACAGGGATAGCAATCAGCCCCAGCATTTT.

The J gene is TRBJ2-7, the V gene TRBV18, with 9 bases identical to TRBD1. Germline CDR1 is KGHSH and CDR2 is LQKENI. The V segment lost 4 bases and the J segment 2 bases; nucleotides outside the gene matches: 6. The CDR3 is 15 residues long. CDR3 bases: TGTGCCAGCTCACTTCTAGGGACAGGGCCCTACGAGCAGTACTTC. This codes for CASSLLGTGPYEQYF.

The CDR3 bases are TGTGCCAGCAGCCAAACCGCGGGGGCTGCGGGGGAGACCCAGTACTTC. Amino acids: CASSQTAGAAGETQYF. The chain has TRBV5-4 and TRBJ2-5; weak D call: TRBD2 (7 bases). V lost 4 bases and J 5 bases, leaving 21 bases between the germline ends. CDR1 SGHNT and CDR2 YYREEE come from the germline V gene (reference sequence). The length of the CDR3 is 16 residues.

This chain joins TRBV7-8 and TRBJ1-4; D unclear. CDR1 SGHVS and CDR2 FQNEAQ come from the germline V gene. The CDR3 consists of 15 residues. Trimming pared 1 base from V and 8 bases from J, leaving 14 bases between. The CDR3 here is CASSLVPGIGEKLFF. The CDR3, as DNA: TGTGCCAGCAGCTTAGTGCCAGGTATTGGAGAAAAACTGTTTTTT.